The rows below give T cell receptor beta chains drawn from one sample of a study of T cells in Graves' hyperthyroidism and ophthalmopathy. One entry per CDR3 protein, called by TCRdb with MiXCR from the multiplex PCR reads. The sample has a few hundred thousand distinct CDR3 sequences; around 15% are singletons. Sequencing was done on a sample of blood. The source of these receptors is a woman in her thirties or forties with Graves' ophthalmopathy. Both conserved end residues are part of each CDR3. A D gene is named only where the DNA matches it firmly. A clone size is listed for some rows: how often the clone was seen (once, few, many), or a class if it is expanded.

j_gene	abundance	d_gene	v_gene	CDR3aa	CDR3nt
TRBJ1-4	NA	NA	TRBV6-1	CASGDANEKLFF	TGTGCCAGCGGGGACGCTAATGAAAAACTGTTTTTT
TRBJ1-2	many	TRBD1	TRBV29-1	CSVLKTGYDYGYTF	TGCAGCGTTCTAAAGACAGGGTATGACTATGGCTACACCTTC
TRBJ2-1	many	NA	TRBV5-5	CASTLTGYEQFF	TGTGCCAGCACCCTAACAGGGTATGAGCAGTTCTTC
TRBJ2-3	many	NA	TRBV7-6	CASSFLQMDRDTQYF	TGTGCCAGCAGCTTTTTACAGATGGATAGAGATACGCAGTATTTT
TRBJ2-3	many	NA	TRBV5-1	CASSFQDTQYF	TGCGCCAGCAGCTTTCAAGATACGCAGTATTTT
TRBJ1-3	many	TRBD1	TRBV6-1	CASSATGSSGNTIYF	TGTGCCAGCAGTGCGACAGGGAGCTCTGGAAACACCATATATTTT
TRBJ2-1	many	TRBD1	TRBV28	CASSLGTGLYNEQFF	TGTGCCAGCAGTCTCGGGACAGGACTGTACAATGAGCAGTTCTTC
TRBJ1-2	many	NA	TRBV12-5	CASGSANRGAGYTF	TGTGCTAGTGGTTCCGCTAACAGAGGCGCTGGCTACACCTTC
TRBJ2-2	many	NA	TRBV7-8	CASVNRVDTGELFF	TGTGCCAGCGTCAACAGGGTAGACACCGGGGAGCTGTTTTTT
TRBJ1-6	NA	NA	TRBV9	CASSAGSDSPLHF	TGTGCCAGCAGCGCAGGGTCTGATTCACCCCTCCACTTT
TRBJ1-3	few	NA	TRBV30	CAWSVGPGNTIYF	TGTGCCTGGAGTGTAGGTCCAGGAAACACCATATATTTT
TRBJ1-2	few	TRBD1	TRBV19	CASSRLGTVEAYGYTF	TGTGCCAGTAGCCGATTAGGGACAGTGGAAGCCTATGGCTACACCTTC
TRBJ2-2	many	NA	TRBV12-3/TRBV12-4	CASSLDSAFTGELFF	TGTGCCAGCAGTCTGGACAGCGCCTTCACCGGGGAGCTGTTTTTT
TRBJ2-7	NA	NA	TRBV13	CASSFRDQPYLEQYF	TGTGCCAGCAGCTTCCGGGACCAGCCCTATCTCGAGCAGTACTTC
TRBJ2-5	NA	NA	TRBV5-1	CASSLAAGAKTQYF	TGCGCCAGCAGCTTGGCCGCGGGGGCGAAGACCCAGTACTTC
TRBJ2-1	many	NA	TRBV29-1	CSVERAASSYNEQFF	TGCAGCGTTGAAAGGGCGGCCAGCTCCTACAATGAGCAGTTCTTC